The 23 T cell receptor beta chains in this list originate from one sample, sequenced in a study of cytomegalovirus exposure and HLA in healthy donors. Researchers ran the PCR with 60 Vbeta and 13 Jbeta primers. The method was immunoSEQ multiplex PCR; TCRdb's version includes in-frame clones alone and lacks a portion of them. The sample holds roughly 80,000 clones, more than 80% seen once. Sequencing used PBMCs. These receptors all come from a woman aged 25 to 39 in good health and CMV-seronegative.

The chain links TRBV19 to TRBJ1-6, with 10 bases matching TRBD1. Germline assignment: CDR1 LNHDA and CDR2 SQIVND (reference sequence). This CDR3 has 16 amino acids. The ends lost 3 bases at V and 7 bases at J; junction bases unmatched: 6. CDR3 sequence: CASSMDRGIANSPLHF. The CDR3 region has the DNA TGTGCCAGTAGTATGGACAGGGGGATTGCAAATTCACCCCTCCACTTT.

This clone was seen only a few times. This chain connects TRBV6-5 to TRBJ2-5; tentatively, D is TRBD2 (5 bases). This CDR3 region has 13 residues. Between the trimmed V and J ends, which lost 6 bases and 4 bases, there was a span of 12 bases. Per the germline V gene, CDR1 is MNHEY and CDR2 is SVGAGI. The CDR3 DNA reads as TGTGCCAGCAGGAAACGACGGGGAGAGACCCAGTACTTC. It encodes CASRKRRGETQYF.

This chain links TRBV9 with TRBJ1-5; D remains unclear. Germline assignment: CDR1 SGDLS and CDR2 YYNGEE. This CDR3 comprises 16 residues. Trimming pared 0 bases from V and 1 base from J, leaving 11 bases between. CDR3 in DNA: TGTGCCAGCAGCGTAGGGGGAGACCCGAGCAATCAGCCCCAGCATTTT. Its translation: CASSVGGDPSNQPQHF.

This chain connects TRBV28 to TRBJ2-7, with D perhaps matching TRBD2 (6 bases). Germline lookup yields CDR1 MDHEN and CDR2 SYDVKM. CDR3 length: 15 amino acids. V dropped 4 bases and J dropped 3 bases, with 16 bases sitting between them. CDR3 amino acids: CASSSAGTLRYEQYF. The CDR3 nucleotides read TGTGCCAGCAGTTCAGCCGGGACTTTACGCTACGAGCAGTACTTC.

V is TRBV11-2 and J is TRBJ1-2; maybe TRBD1 (5 bases). The CDR3 extends over 12 amino acids. Germline values: CDR1 SGHAT, CDR2 FQNNGV. Between the trimmed V and J ends, which lost 6 bases and 8 bases, there was a span of 13 bases. In DNA form, the CDR3 reads TGTGCCAGCAGGGAGGGGCGCGGGGGCTACACCTTC. Its protein is CASREGRGGYTF. Full variable domain (outside the CDR3, taken from reference TRBV11-2 and TRBJ1-2): EAGVAQSPRYKIIEKRQSVAFWCNPISGHATLYWYQQILGQGPKLLIQFQNNGVVDDSQLPKDRFSAERLKGVDSTLKIQPAKLEDSAVYLCASREGRGGYTFGSGTRLTVV.

For the CDR3, the DNA is TGTGCCAGCAGCCCCGGGACAGGGGGCCGAAACTATGGCTACACCTTC. Translation gives CASSPGTGGRNYGYTF. The J gene is TRBJ1-2, the V gene TRBV5-4; 12 bases agree with TRBD1. CDR3 length equals 16 residues. With V trimmed by 4 bases and J by 2 bases, 6 bases remained unmatched. Per germline, CDR1 SGHNT and CDR2 YYREEE (reference sequence).

This clone was recorded a few times. CDR3 in amino acids: CASSKGGGQGRVGYEQYF. The DNA for the CDR3 is TGTGCCAGCAGCAAAGGGGGGGGGCAGGGTCGGGTCGGCTACGAGCAGTACTTC. The gene calls are TRBV5-4 and TRBJ2-7, with D perhaps TRBD2 (7 bases). V lost 4 bases to trimming and J lost 3 bases, with 26 bases between them. This CDR3 is 18 amino acids long. Per germline, CDR1 SGHNT and CDR2 YYREEE (reference sequence).

This rearrangement joins TRBV29-1 to TRBJ1-1; 9 bases align to TRBD1. The V and J ends lost 4 bases and 3 bases, in that order; junction bases with no gene match: 3. This CDR3 spans 13 amino acids. CDR1 SQVTM and CDR2 ANQGSEA come from the germline V gene. In nucleotides, the CDR3 is TGCAGCGTTGTGCGACAGGGGGACACTGAAGCTTTCTTT. Its protein is CSVVRQGDTEAFF.

CDR3 DNA: TGCGCCAGCAGCTTGGCGCCCGGGGGAGAGACCCAGTACTTC. Encoded protein: CASSLAPGGETQYF. This sequence joins TRBV5-1 and TRBJ2-5; D perhaps matches TRBD2 (6 bases). Looked up from germline, CDR1 is SGHRS and CDR2 is YFSETQ. This CDR3 is 14 amino acids long. V was shortened by 0 bases and J by 4 bases, with 10 bases between the two germline ends.

The V gene is TRBV28, the J gene TRBJ2-5; D remains unclear. Germline loops: CDR1 MDHEN, CDR2 SYDVKM. V was cut by 5 bases and J by 0 bases, with 10 bases left in between. The CDR3 has 14 residues. The CDR3 is CASSRSRNQETQYF. The CDR3 nucleotides are TGTGCCAGCAGTAGATCTAGAAACCAAGAGACCCAGTACTTC.

The V gene is TRBV14, the J gene TRBJ2-1; the D is unclear. V was shortened by 4 bases and J by 0 bases, with 4 bases between the two germline ends. The CDR3 contains 13 residues. Germline CDR1 is SGHDN and CDR2 is FVKESK. The chain's CDR3 is CASSPSSYNEQFF. Here the CDR3 DNA reads TGTGCCAGCAGCCCTAGCTCCTACAATGAGCAGTTCTTC.

The J gene is TRBJ2-1, the V gene TRBV9; D may be TRBD2 (7 bases). This CDR3 has 17 residues. Germline values: CDR1 SGDLS, CDR2 YYNGEE. Trimming pared 4 bases from V and 5 bases from J, leaving 22 bases between. CDR3 region: CASSPRGGGRLHNEQFF. As DNA, the CDR3 is TGTGCCAGCAGCCCGAGGGGGGGAGGGAGACTCCACAATGAGCAGTTCTTC.

For the CDR3, the DNA is TGCAGCGGACAGGGGGCGCGCACCGGGGAGCTGTTTTTT. It specifies CSGQGARTGELFF. V and J are TRBV29-1 and TRBJ2-2; 10 nucleotides align to TRBD1. Germline V lookup: CDR1 SQVTM, CDR2 ANQGSEA. The V gene end was trimmed by 7 bases and the J gene end by 4 bases; junction bases not matched to a gene: 3. CDR3 length: 13 residues.

J is TRBJ2-1 and V is TRBV7-3, with 12 bases aligning to TRBD2. Trimming at V came to 4 bases and at J to 0 bases, leaving 7 bases not matched to a gene. This CDR3 spans 18 amino acids. In germline, CDR1 is SGHTA, CDR2 FQGTGA. The CDR3 is CASSSGLAGFSSYNEQFF. For the CDR3, the DNA is TGTGCCAGCAGCTCAGGACTAGCGGGATTCAGCTCCTACAATGAGCAGTTCTTC.

The chain links TRBV10-3 to TRBJ1-2; D gene uncertain. V dropped 8 bases and J dropped 0 bases, with 16 bases sitting between them. This CDR3 spans 15 amino acids. The V gene's germline CDR1 is ENHRY and CDR2 SYGVKD. The CDR3 nucleotides are TGTGCCATCGAAGGTAGCGGACGGACTAACTATGGCTACACCTTC. This gives the protein CAIEGSGRTNYGYTF.

This clone appeared a few times. As DNA, the CDR3 is TGTGCCTGGAGTGTAGGGGCTAGTTCGGATCAGCCCCAGCATTTT. Protein product: CAWSVGASSDQPQHF. The chain employs TRBV30 and TRBJ1-5; D possibly corresponds to TRBD1 (5 bases). Trimming stripped 0 bases from V and 5 bases from J, with 14 bases between. CDR1 and CDR2 from the germline V gene are GTSNPN and SVGIG (reference sequence). The CDR3 has 15 residues. Filled out from reference TRBV30 and TRBJ1-5, the complete variable domain reads SQTIHQWPATLVQPVGSPLSLECTVEGTSNPNLYWYRQAAGRGLQLLFYSVGIGQISSEVPQNLSASRPQDRQFILSSKKLLLSDSGFYLCAWSVGASSDQPQHFGDGTRLSIL.

The gene calls are TRBV6-1 and TRBJ1-3; D is undetermined. Germline loops: CDR1 MNHNS, CDR2 SASEGT. The CDR3 has 16 amino acids. V lost 3 bases and J 0 bases, leaving 12 bases between the germline ends. Here the CDR3 DNA reads TGTGCCAGCAGTGACGGAGCCGTCGGCTCTGGAAACACCATATATTTT. It codes for CASSDGAVGSGNTIYF.

The rearrangement uses TRBV6-1 and TRBJ2-7; TRBD2 might be the D (6 bases). Trimming shortened V by 8 bases and J by 2 bases, and 10 bases separated the two germline ends. The germline gives CDR1 MNHNS, CDR2 SASEGT. This CDR3 spans 12 amino acids. The DNA of the CDR3 is TGTGCCAGCTCGGGAGTCACCTACGAGCAGTACTTC. Protein product: CASSGVTYEQYF.

This chain links TRBV5-1 with TRBJ2-7; TRBD1 matches at 10 bases. V trimming: 0 bases; J trimming: 6 bases; junction bases outside the gene matches: 3. The germline gives CDR1 SGHRS, CDR2 YFSETQ. The CDR3 is 14 amino acids. CDR3 nucleotides: TGCGCCAGCAGCTTGGGACAGGGGGCTTTCGAGCAGTACTTC. Amino acid sequence: CASSLGQGAFEQYF. The whole variable domain, remainder taken from reference TRBV5-1 and TRBJ2-7, is KAGVTQTPRYLIKTRGQQVTLSCSPISGHRSVSWYQQTPGQGLQFLFEYFSETQRNKGNFPGRFSGRQFSNSRSEMNVSTLELGDSALYLCASSLGQGAFEQYFGPGTRLTVT.

This chain joins TRBV9 and TRBJ1-6; TRBD1 aligns across 8 bases. This CDR3 contains 14 residues. Trimming took 3 bases from V and 10 from J; bases not matched to a gene: 6. The germline V gene has CDR1 SGDLS and CDR2 YYNGEE. The CDR3 spells CASSADRAFSPLHF. CDR3 bases: TGTGCCAGCAGCGCGGACAGGGCCTTCTCACCCCTCCACTTT.

The chain couples TRBV7-3 to TRBJ2-1; D call uncertain. V shed 2 bases and J shed 6 bases, with 11 bases lying between them. The CDR3 contains 14 residues. CDR1 SGHTA and CDR2 FQGTGA come from the germline V gene. CDR3 region: CASSLLSQINEQFF. DNA of the CDR3: TGTGCCAGCAGCTTACTCTCACAAATCAATGAGCAGTTCTTC.

CDR3 loop: CARTSGSPPGELFF. The CDR3 region has the DNA TGTGCCAGAACTAGCGGGAGCCCCCCGGGGGAGCTGTTTTTT. The chain carries TRBV30 and TRBJ2-2; 11 bases fit TRBD2. The CDR3 is made up of 14 amino acids. CDR1 and CDR2 (germline): GTSNPN, SVGIG (reference sequence). The V segment lost 8 bases and the J segment 8 bases; nucleotides outside the gene matches: 10. The variable domain in full, completed from reference TRBV30 and TRBJ2-2, reads SQTIHQWPATLVQPVGSPLSLECTVEGTSNPNLYWYRQAAGRGLQLLFYSVGIGQISSEVPQNLSASRPQDRQFILSSKKLLLSDSGFYLCARTSGSPPGELFFGEGSRLTVL.

The gene calls are TRBV5-4 and TRBJ2-7, with 11 bases fitting TRBD2. The germline CDR1 and CDR2 sequences are SGHNT and YYREEE (reference sequence). V dropped 7 bases and J dropped 2; count of bases not matched to a gene: 5. The CDR3 covers 14 residues. CDR3: CASHSGRGPYEQYF. In nucleotides, the CDR3 is TGTGCCAGCCATAGCGGGAGGGGACCCTACGAGCAGTACTTC.